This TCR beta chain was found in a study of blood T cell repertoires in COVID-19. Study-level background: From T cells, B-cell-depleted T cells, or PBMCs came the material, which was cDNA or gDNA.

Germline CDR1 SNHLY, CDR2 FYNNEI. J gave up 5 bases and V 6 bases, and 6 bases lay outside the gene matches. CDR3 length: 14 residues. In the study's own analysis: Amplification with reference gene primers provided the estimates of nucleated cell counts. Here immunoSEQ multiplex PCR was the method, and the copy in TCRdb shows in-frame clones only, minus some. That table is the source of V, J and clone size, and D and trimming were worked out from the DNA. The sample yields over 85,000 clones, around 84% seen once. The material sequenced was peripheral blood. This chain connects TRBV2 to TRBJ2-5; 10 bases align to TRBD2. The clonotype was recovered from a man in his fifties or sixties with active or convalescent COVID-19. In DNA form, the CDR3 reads TGTGCCAGCAGCCAGGGACTAGCGAGGGAGACCCAGTACTTC. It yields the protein CASSQGLARETQYF.